This T cell receptor beta chain was observed in a study of Ad26.COV2.S vaccination and SARS-CoV-2 variants. Documented treatment: 19 received Ad26.COV2.S at low or high dose, single or two shots; roughly five received placebo; per-sample allocation not given. Collection of samples fell on day 63 after the first vaccine or placebo injection. An 18-55-year-old adult in Boston served as donor. What was given as vaccine was an Ad26 vector encoding Wuhan-strain SARS-CoV-2 spike. The study's findings and limits: An underestimation of total T cell responses may have resulted from the TCR breadth and depth analyses. People who got the vaccine had more spike-specific TCR breadth than people who got placebo.

The CDR3 spans 13 residues. Trimming shortened V by 3 bases and J by 7 bases, and 7 bases separated the two germline ends. As to this clone: The antigen is unknown.

TCRdb's table, derived via immunoSEQ multiplex PCR, lists solely in-frame clones and lacks some. Found here are 500,000 or so clones, 85% to 90% of them singletons; the top ten hold approximately 2.5%. This chain uses TRBV12-3 or TRBV12-4 with TRBJ1-6, with no clear D. The sample consisted of peripheral blood, taken in a trial of Ad26.COV2.S vaccine versus placebo. The clonotype was recovered from a person between 18 and 59 years old who received the Ad26.COV2.S COVID-19 vaccine or a placebo. The chain's CDR3 is CASSLYRNSPLHF. The CDR3 DNA is TGTGCCAGCAGTTTGTACAGAAATTCACCCCTCCACTTT.